The 31 T cell receptor beta chains below come from one sample, sequenced in a study of Ad26.COV2.S vaccination and SARS-CoV-2 variants. TCRdb's table, derived via immunoSEQ multiplex PCR, lists solely in-frame clones and lacks some. This table holds some 180,000 clones, approximately 88% found once. The source was peripheral blood, collected after recovery from COVID-19. These receptors all come from a human donor who had recovered from COVID-19.

This chain connects TRBV7-6 to TRBJ1-3; 7 bases fit TRBD1. Germline trimming cut 2 bases from V and 4 bases from J; bases unmatched to any gene: 11. Germline V gene sequence: CDR1 SGHVS, CDR2 FNYEAQ. The CDR3 has 17 residues. The CDR3: CASSLMMEGAPGNTIYF. The CDR3, as DNA: TGTGCCAGCAGCTTAATGATGGAGGGGGCACCCGGAAACACCATATATTTT.

The gene calls are TRBV3-1 (or the pseudogene TRBV3-2) and TRBJ1-3, with D perhaps TRBD1 (6 bases). Trimming cost V 2 bases and J 4 bases, with 9 bases left between them. The CDR3 loop spans 14 amino acids. Germline CDR1 reads LGHDT; CDR2 reads YNNKEL (reference sequence). DNA for the CDR3: TGTGCCAGCAGCCAATTACAGGGAGGAAACACCATATATTTT. This gives the protein CASSQLQGGNTIYF.

This chain links TRBV30 with TRBJ1-2, with D possibly TRBD1 on 6 matching bases. Germline loops: CDR1 GTSNPN, CDR2 SVGIG (reference sequence). Trimming stripped 4 bases from V and 7 bases from J, with 19 bases between. The CDR3 loop spans 14 amino acids. CDR3 protein: CAWTFRGIVGGYTF. CDR3 coding DNA: TGTGCCTGGACCTTTAGGGGGATAGTAGGTGGCTACACCTTC.

J is TRBJ1-1 and V is TRBV30, with a possible D match to TRBD1 (6 bases). Germline V gene data show CDR1 as GTSNPN and CDR2 as SVGIG (reference sequence). With 1 base removed from V and 0 bases from J, the gap between germline ends came to 12 bases. This CDR3 has 15 residues. CDR3 protein: CAWSARGFLNTEAFF. In DNA form, the CDR3 reads TGTGCCTGGAGTGCCAGGGGATTCTTGAACACTGAAGCTTTCTTT.

This clone has just one count. The rearrangement joins TRBV6-1 to TRBJ2-5; the D gene is possibly TRBD1 (5 bases). The V end was cut by 2 bases, the J end by 5 bases, with 18 bases between. The CDR3 sequence is 16 residues long. Germline V CDR1 and CDR2: MNHNS, SASEGT. CDR3 in DNA: TGTGCCAGCAGTGAATTCAAGGGGATAATAGGGGAGACCCAGTACTTC. Its protein is CASSEFKGIIGETQYF.

The V call is TRBV28, the J call TRBJ1-2; possibly TRBD1 for D (5 bases). CDR1 is MDHEN and CDR2 is SYDVKM in the germline V gene. With 5 bases removed from V and 8 bases from J, the gap between germline ends came to 12 bases. The CDR3 is 12 residues long. The CDR3 sequence: CASSRGQQGYTF. DNA for the CDR3: TGTGCCAGCAGTAGAGGACAACAGGGCTACACCTTC.

This chain connects TRBV4-1 to TRBJ2-5, with TRBD2 matching over 15 bases. Trimming cost V 4 bases and J 3 bases; bases outside gene matches: 9. CDR1 is MGHRA, CDR2 YSYEKL, per germline. The CDR3 spans 18 residues. CDR3 sequence reads: CASSPRTSGGALEETQYF. CDR3 nucleotides: TGCGCCAGCAGCCCCCGGACTAGCGGGGGGGCTCTGGAAGAGACCCAGTACTTC.

In its sample, this clone was seen once. The CDR3 DNA sequence: TGTGCCAGCAGTCCCCAGACCACAGGGAGGATACGCTACACCTTC. Protein: CASSPQTTGRIRYTF. V and J are TRBV27 and TRBJ1-2; D possibly corresponds to TRBD1 (6 bases). The germline V gene encodes CDR1 MNHEY and CDR2 SMNVEV (reference sequence). The V end lost 5 bases, the J end lost 9 bases, and 22 bases lay between the germline ends. The CDR3 extends over 15 amino acids.

CDR3 region: CASSFAYSGGLSYEQYF. The CDR3 nucleotides read TGTGCCAGCAGCTTCGCCTACTCCGGGGGCCTCTCCTACGAGCAGTACTTC. V gene TRBV5-4 combines with J gene TRBJ2-7, with D perhaps assigned TRBD1 or TRBD2 (6 bases each). The CDR3 consists of 17 residues. The germline CDR1 and CDR2 sequences are SGHNT and YYREEE (reference sequence). The V gene lost 2 bases and the J gene lost 0 bases, with 18 bases spanning the gap.

This chain connects TRBV6-5 to TRBJ2-1, with D possibly TRBD2 on 6 matching bases. CDR3 length equals 15 residues. V was cut by 2 bases and J by 0 bases, with 8 bases left in between. The germline V gene encodes CDR1 MNHEY and CDR2 SVGAGI. In DNA, the CDR3 is TGTGCCAGCAGTTACGCGGAGGGCTCCTACAATGAGCAGTTCTTC. This encodes CASSYAEGSYNEQFF.

The J gene is TRBJ1-6, the V gene TRBV30; D might be TRBD1 (5 bases). V was clipped by 5 bases and J by 10 bases, with 15 bases between them. Per germline, CDR1 GTSNPN and CDR2 SVGIG (reference sequence). This CDR3 is 13 amino acids long. CDR3 bases: TGTGCCTGGGCCGGACACCCCGGATCACCCCTCCACTTT. Its protein product is CAWAGHPGSPLHF.

The rearrangement joins TRBV5-4 to TRBJ2-7; 8 bases fit TRBD1. Germline V gene data show CDR1 as SGHNT and CDR2 as YYREEE (reference sequence). This CDR3 has 14 residues. The J segment lost 1 base and the V segment lost 3 bases, leaving 3 bases of the junction unmatched. The CDR3 bases are TGTGCCAGCAGCTGGGGACAGGCGTCCTACGAGCAGTACTTC. This gives the protein CASSWGQASYEQYF.

This sequence joins TRBV9 and TRBJ2-2; 7 bases map to TRBD2. After removal of 4 bases from V and 0 bases from J, the junction contained 6 bases not matched to a gene. Germline V CDR1 and CDR2: SGDLS, YYNGEE. The CDR3 spans 16 residues. The CDR3: CASSPREVTNTGELFF. CDR3 coding DNA: TGTGCCAGCAGCCCTCGGGAGGTAACGAACACCGGGGAGCTGTTTTTT.

The chain joins TRBV21-1 to TRBJ2-7; TRBD2 is the table's D call and was not checked against the DNA. TRBV21-1 is deemed a pseudogene. The CDR3 has 15 residues. CDR3 in DNA: TGTGCCAGGACGAAGGCTAGCGGGCCTACCTACGAGCAGTACTTC. Translated, it gives CARTKASGPTYEQYF.

This clone was recorded a few times. This rearrangement joins TRBV14 to TRBJ2-6; TRBD1 might be the D (5 bases). Germline V gene lookup returns CDR1 SGHDN and CDR2 FVKESK. This CDR3 contains 15 residues. With 4 bases removed from V and 1 base from J, the gap between germline ends came to 8 bases. This CDR3 is CASSPGWSGANVLTF. Written as DNA, the CDR3 is TGTGCCAGCAGCCCAGGGTGGTCTGGGGCCAACGTCCTGACTTTC. Combining the CDR3 with reference TRBV14 and TRBJ2-6 gives the whole variable domain EAGVTQFPSHSVIEKGQTVTLRCDPISGHDNLYWYRRVMGKEIKFLLHFVKESKQDESGMPNNRFLAERTGGTYSTLKVQPAELEDSGVYFCASSPGWSGANVLTFGAGSRLTVL.

V gene TRBV4-1 combines with J gene TRBJ1-5; unclear D gene. Per germline, CDR1 MGHRA and CDR2 YSYEKL. Trimming took 1 base from V and 2 from J, leaving 6 bases between them. CDR3 size: 14 residues. As DNA, the CDR3 is TGCGCCAGCAGCCAAGGGCGGGGCAATCAGCCCCAGCATTTT. This gives the protein CASSQGRGNQPQHF.

This chain connects TRBV5-5 to TRBJ1-5, with 7 bases identical to TRBD1. Germline lookup yields CDR1 SGHKS and CDR2 YYEKEE (reference sequence). The V gene end was trimmed by 2 bases and the J gene end by 5 bases; junction bases not matched to a gene: 7. The CDR3 loop spans 15 amino acids. CDR3 region: CASSFRGQPYQPQHF. The CDR3 DNA reads TGTGCCAGCAGCTTTCGGGGACAGCCTTATCAGCCCCAGCATTTT.

The gene calls are TRBV10-2 and TRBJ2-5, with 8 bases aligning to TRBD1. This CDR3 is 13 amino acids long. V dropped 6 bases and J dropped 1; count of bases not matched to a gene: 1. The germline gives CDR1 WSHSY, CDR2 SAAADI. The CDR3 loop reads CASSGTGQETQYF. Written as DNA, the CDR3 is TGCGCCAGCAGCGGGACAGGCCAAGAGACCCAGTACTTC.

J is TRBJ1-5 and V is TRBV7-2; 8 bases agree with TRBD1. CDR1 and CDR2 (germline): SGHTA, FQGNSA. J lost 3 bases, V lost 2 bases, and 6 bases had no gene match. This CDR3 has 16 residues. The CDR3 DNA sequence: TGTGCCAGCAGCTTACTTGGACAGGGAGTCAATCAGCCCCAGCATTTT. Translated, it gives CASSLLGQGVNQPQHF.

The V gene is TRBV3-1 (or the pseudogene TRBV3-2), the J gene TRBJ1-1; D gene uncertain. Trimming left V 0 bases short and J 9 bases short, with 11 bases between. The CDR3 length is 13 residues. Per the germline V gene, CDR1 is LGHDT and CDR2 is YNNKEL (reference sequence). The CDR3 DNA sequence: TGTGCCAGCAGCCAAGATCACCGGGGAAAAGCTTTCTTT. Its protein product is CASSQDHRGKAFF.

The CDR3 is CSVDGGGNTIYF. DNA for the CDR3: TGCAGCGTTGATGGTGGCGGAAACACCATATATTTT. V usage is TRBV29-1 and J usage is TRBJ1-3; D is undetermined. CDR3 length equals 12 residues. Between the trimmed V and J ends, which lost 3 bases and 4 bases, there was a span of 7 bases. From germline, CDR1 is SQVTM and CDR2 ANQGSEA.

The chain is built from TRBV6-5 and TRBJ1-3, with unresolved D. The V end lost 6 bases, the J end lost 0 bases, and 12 bases lay between the germline ends. Germline CDR1 MNHEY, CDR2 SVGAGI. CDR3 length: 15 amino acids. The CDR3 spells CASRDGLLSGNTIYF. CDR3 DNA: TGTGCCAGCAGGGATGGACTGCTCTCTGGAAACACCATATATTTT.

CDR3 residues: CASSNTQGRAFF. CDR3 DNA sequence: TGTGCCAGCAGCAACACACAGGGTAGAGCTTTCTTT. V is TRBV2 and J is TRBJ1-1, with a tentative D call TRBD1 (6 bases). The CDR3 is made up of 12 amino acids. V lost 6 bases and J 10 bases, leaving 15 bases between the germline ends. CDR1 and CDR2 from the germline V gene are SNHLY and FYNNEI.

The genes are TRBV5-6 and TRBJ2-7; the D gene is possibly TRBD1 (6 bases). CDR1 and CDR2 from the germline V gene are SGHDT and YYEEEE. The CDR3 contains 14 residues. V lost 4 bases, J lost 5 bases, and 16 bases lay in between. The CDR3 nucleotides read TGTGCCAGCAGCCTCCTAAGCAGGGGAGACGAGCAGTACTTC. Translated, it gives CASSLLSRGDEQYF.

The V call is TRBV5-6, the J call TRBJ1-1; a possible D gene is TRBD1 (6 bases). CDR1 SGHDT and CDR2 YYEEEE come from the germline V gene. The V and J ends lost 4 bases and 4 bases respectively, with 17 bases between them. This CDR3 has 15 amino acids. The CDR3 is CASSRTPTGITEAFF. The CDR3 DNA follows: TGTGCCAGCAGCAGGACGCCTACAGGGATCACTGAAGCTTTCTTT.

The chain employs TRBV27 and TRBJ2-6; D might be TRBD2 (5 bases). Germline assignment: CDR1 MNHEY and CDR2 SMNVEV (reference sequence). Trimming left V 5 bases short and J 0 bases short, with 8 bases between. The CDR3 contains 15 residues. In DNA, the CDR3 is TGTGCCAGCAGTCGAGGGATCTCTGGGGCCAACGTCCTGACTTTC. As protein: CASSRGISGANVLTF.

The chain links TRBV10-2 to TRBJ1-1; D unclear. V lost 2 bases and J 1 base, leaving 11 bases between the germline ends. Germline loops: CDR1 WSHSY, CDR2 SAAADI. The CDR3 is 15 amino acids. DNA of the CDR3: TGCGCCAGCAGTGAGCCAACCGACGGGAACACTGAAGCTTTCTTT. It is translated as CASSEPTDGNTEAFF.

The chain employs TRBV2 and TRBJ1-5, with D unresolved. Germline CDR1 and CDR2: SNHLY and FYNNEI. Trimming removed 4 bases from V and 1 base from J, with 8 bases in between. The CDR3 has 14 residues. DNA for the CDR3: TGTGCCAGCAGTGCGGACGCCAGCAATCAGCCCCAGCATTTT. Its translation: CASSADASNQPQHF.

The chain uses TRBV2 and TRBJ1-1; D might be TRBD1 (5 bases). CDR3 size: 16 residues. Per the germline V gene, CDR1 is SNHLY and CDR2 is FYNNEI. Trimming shortened V by 9 bases and J by 4 bases, and 24 bases separated the two germline ends. This CDR3 is CASVEVRTTQGTEAFF. CDR3 in DNA: TGTGCCAGTGTGGAGGTTCGAACGACTCAGGGCACTGAAGCTTTCTTT.

This rearrangement joins TRBV27 to TRBJ1-1; D call uncertain. Looked up from germline, CDR1 is MNHEY and CDR2 is SMNVEV (reference sequence). The ends were cut back, 2 bases at V and 0 bases at J, with 7 bases in the middle. This CDR3 contains 14 residues. CDR3 sequence reads: CASSLDTMNTEAFF. CDR3 sequence (DNA): TGTGCCAGCAGTTTAGACACAATGAACACTGAAGCTTTCTTT.

The chain couples TRBV20-1 to TRBJ2-1; TRBD2 might be the D (5 bases). CDR1 is DFQATT and CDR2 is SNEGSKA in the germline V gene (reference sequence). The V and J ends lost 3 bases and 6 bases respectively, with 12 bases between them. CDR3 size: 13 residues. This chain's CDR3 is CSASPNSGNEQFF. CDR3 nucleotides: TGCAGTGCTAGTCCAAACAGCGGCAATGAGCAGTTCTTC.